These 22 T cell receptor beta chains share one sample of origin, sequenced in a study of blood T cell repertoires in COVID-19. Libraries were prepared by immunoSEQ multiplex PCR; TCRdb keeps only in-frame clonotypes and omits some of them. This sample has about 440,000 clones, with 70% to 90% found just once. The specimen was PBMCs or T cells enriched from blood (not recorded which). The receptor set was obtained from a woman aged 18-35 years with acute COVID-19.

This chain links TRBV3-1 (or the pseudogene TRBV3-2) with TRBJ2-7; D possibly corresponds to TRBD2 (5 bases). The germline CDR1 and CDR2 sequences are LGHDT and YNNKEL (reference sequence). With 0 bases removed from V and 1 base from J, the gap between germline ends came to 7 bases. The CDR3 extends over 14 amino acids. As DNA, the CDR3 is TGTGCCAGCAGCCAAGATCCGGGATCCTACGAGCAGTACTTC. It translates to CASSQDPGSYEQYF.

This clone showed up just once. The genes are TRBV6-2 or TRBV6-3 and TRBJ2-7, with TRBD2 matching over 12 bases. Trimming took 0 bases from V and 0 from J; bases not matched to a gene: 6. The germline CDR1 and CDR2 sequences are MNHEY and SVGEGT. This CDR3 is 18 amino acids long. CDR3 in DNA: TGTGCCAGCAGTTACTCCCAACTAGCGGGAGGCACCTCCTACGAGCAGTACTTC. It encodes CASSYSQLAGGTSYEQYF.

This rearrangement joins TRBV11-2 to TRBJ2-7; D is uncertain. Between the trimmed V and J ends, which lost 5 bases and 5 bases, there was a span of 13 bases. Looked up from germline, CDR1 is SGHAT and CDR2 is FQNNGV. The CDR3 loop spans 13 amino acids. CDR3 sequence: CASSTGQKDEQYF. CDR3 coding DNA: TGTGCCAGCAGCACGGGTCAGAAGGACGAGCAGTACTTC.

The CDR3 sequence is CASGPTVYTEAFF. DNA for the CDR3: TGTGCTAGTGGCCCCACAGTTTACACTGAAGCTTTCTTT. The rearrangement uses TRBV12-5 and TRBJ1-1; D call uncertain. Between the trimmed V and J ends, which lost 6 bases and 3 bases, there was a span of 11 bases. This CDR3 is built from 13 residues. Germline CDR1 reads LGHNT; CDR2 reads FRNRAP.

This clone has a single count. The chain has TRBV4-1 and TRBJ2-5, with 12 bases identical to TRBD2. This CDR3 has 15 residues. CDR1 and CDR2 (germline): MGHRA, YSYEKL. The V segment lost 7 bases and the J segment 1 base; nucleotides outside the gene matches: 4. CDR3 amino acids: CASNRLAGVQETQYF. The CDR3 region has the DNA TGCGCCAGCAACCGACTAGCGGGGGTCCAAGAGACCCAGTACTTC.

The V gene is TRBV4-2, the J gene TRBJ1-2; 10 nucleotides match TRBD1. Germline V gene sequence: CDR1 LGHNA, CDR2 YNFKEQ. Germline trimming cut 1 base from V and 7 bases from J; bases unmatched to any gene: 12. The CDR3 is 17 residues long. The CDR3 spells CASSQGSVGTGAGGYTF. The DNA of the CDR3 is TGTGCCAGCAGCCAAGGTAGCGTAGGGACAGGGGCCGGTGGCTACACCTTC.

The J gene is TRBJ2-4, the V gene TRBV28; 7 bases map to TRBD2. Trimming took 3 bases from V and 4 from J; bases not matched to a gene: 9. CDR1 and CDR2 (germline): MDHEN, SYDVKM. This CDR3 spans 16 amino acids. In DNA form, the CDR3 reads TGTGCCAGCAGTTTTGGGTATGAGCGGGATAAAAACATTCAGTACTTC. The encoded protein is CASSFGYERDKNIQYF.

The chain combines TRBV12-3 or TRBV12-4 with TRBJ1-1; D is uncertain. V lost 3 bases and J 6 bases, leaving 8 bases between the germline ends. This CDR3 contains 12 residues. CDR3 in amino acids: CASSFGQSEAFF. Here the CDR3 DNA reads TGTGCCAGCAGTTTCGGTCAATCTGAAGCTTTCTTT.

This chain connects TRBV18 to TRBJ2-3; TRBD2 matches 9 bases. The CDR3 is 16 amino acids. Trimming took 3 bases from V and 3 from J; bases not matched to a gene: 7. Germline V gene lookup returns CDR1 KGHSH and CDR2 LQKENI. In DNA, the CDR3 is TGTGCCAGCTCACCTCCCCGGAGCGGGAGGACAGATACGCAGTATTTT. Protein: CASSPPRSGRTDTQYF. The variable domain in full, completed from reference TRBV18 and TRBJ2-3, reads NAGVMQNPRHLVRRRGQEARLRCSPMKGHSHVYWYRQLPEEGLKFMVYLQKENIIDESGMPKERFSAEFPKEGPSILRIQQVVRGDSAAYFCASSPPRSGRTDTQYFGPGTRLTVL.

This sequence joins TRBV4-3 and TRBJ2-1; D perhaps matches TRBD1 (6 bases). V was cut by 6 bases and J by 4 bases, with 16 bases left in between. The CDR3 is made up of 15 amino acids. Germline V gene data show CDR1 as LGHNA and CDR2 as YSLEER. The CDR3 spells CASSHDRTSYNEQFF. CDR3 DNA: TGCGCCAGCAGTCACGACAGGACCTCTTACAATGAGCAGTTCTTC.

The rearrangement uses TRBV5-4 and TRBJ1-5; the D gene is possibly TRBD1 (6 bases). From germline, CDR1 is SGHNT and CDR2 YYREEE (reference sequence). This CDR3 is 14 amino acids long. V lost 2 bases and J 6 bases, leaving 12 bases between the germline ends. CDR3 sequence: CASSFFGGAQPQHF. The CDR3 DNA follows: TGTGCCAGCAGCTTCTTCGGGGGGGCTCAGCCCCAGCATTTT. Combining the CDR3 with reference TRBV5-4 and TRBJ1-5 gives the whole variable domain ETGVTQSPTHLIKTRGQQVTLRCSSQSGHNTVSWYQQALGQGPQFIFQYYREEENGRGNFPPRFSGLQFPNYSSELNVNALELDDSALYLCASSFFGGAQPQHFGDGTRLSIL.

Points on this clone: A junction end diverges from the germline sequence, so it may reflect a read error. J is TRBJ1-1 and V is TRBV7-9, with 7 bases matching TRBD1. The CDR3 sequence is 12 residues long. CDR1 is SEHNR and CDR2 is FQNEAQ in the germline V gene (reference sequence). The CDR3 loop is CASSLVEQGVLF. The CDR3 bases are TGTGCCAGCAGCTTGGTCGAGCAGGGGGTCCTCTTT.

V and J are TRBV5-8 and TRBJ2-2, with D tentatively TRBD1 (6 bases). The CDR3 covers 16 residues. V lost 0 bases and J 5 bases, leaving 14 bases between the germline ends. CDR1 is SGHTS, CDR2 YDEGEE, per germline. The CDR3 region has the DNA TGTGCCAGCAGCTTGGGGGAGACAGGTCCGACCGGGGAGCTGTTTTTT. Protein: CASSLGETGPTGELFF. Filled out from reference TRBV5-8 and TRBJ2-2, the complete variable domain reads EAGVTQSPTHLIKTRGQQATLRCSPISGHTSVYWYQQALGLGLQFLLWYDEGEERNRGNFPPRFSGRQFPNYSSELNVNALELEDSALYLCASSLGETGPTGELFFGEGSRLTVL.

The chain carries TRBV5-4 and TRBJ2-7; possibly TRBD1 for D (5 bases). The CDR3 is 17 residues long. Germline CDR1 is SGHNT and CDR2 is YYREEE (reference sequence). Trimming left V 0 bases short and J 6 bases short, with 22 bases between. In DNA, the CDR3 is TGTGCCAGCAGCTTGGATGCCCCCGGATTACAGGTTACCGAGCAGTACTTC. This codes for CASSLDAPGLQVTEQYF.

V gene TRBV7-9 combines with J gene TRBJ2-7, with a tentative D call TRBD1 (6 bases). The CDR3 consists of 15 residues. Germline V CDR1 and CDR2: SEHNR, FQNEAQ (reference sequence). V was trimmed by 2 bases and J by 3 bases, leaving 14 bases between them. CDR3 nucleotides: TGTGCCAGCAGCTTATTGAGGGACACCCTCTACGAGCAGTACTTC. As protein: CASSLLRDTLYEQYF.

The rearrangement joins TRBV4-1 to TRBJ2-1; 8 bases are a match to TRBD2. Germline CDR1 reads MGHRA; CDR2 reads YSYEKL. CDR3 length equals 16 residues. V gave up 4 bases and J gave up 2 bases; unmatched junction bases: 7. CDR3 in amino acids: CASSLLRGGPYNEQFF. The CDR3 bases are TGCGCCAGCAGCCTCCTACGGGGGGGCCCCTACAATGAGCAGTTCTTC.

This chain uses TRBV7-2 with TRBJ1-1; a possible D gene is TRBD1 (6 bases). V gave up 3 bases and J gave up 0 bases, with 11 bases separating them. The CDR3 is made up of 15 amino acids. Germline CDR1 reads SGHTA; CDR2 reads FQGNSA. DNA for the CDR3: TGTGCCAGCAGCTTCCTTACAGGGTTGAACACTGAAGCTTTCTTT. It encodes CASSFLTGLNTEAFF.

The CDR3 region has the DNA TGTGCCAGCAGCTACAGGGTAACTGAAGCTTTCTTT. Amino acids: CASSYRVTEAFF. The chain links TRBV2 to TRBJ1-1, with D perhaps TRBD1 (6 bases). The ends were cut back, 6 bases at V and 5 bases at J, with 10 bases in the middle. This CDR3 comprises 12 residues. From germline, CDR1 is SNHLY and CDR2 FYNNEI.

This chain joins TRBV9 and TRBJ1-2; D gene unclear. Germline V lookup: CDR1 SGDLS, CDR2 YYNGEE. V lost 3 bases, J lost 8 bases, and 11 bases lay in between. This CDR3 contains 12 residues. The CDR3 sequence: CASSAGLLGYTF. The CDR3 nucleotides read TGTGCCAGCAGCGCTGGGCTCTTGGGCTACACCTTC.

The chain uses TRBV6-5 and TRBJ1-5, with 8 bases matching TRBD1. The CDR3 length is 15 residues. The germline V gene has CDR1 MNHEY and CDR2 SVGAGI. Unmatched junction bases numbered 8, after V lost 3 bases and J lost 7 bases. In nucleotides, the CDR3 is TGTGCCAGCAGTTATGGGCAGGGGACAGGCCAGCCCCAGCATTTT. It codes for CASSYGQGTGQPQHF.

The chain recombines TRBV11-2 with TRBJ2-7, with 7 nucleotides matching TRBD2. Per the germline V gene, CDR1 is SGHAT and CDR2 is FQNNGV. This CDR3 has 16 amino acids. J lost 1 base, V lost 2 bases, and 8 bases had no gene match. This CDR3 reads CASSLNRASGSYEQYF. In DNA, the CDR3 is TGTGCCAGCAGCTTAAATAGGGCTAGCGGATCCTACGAGCAGTACTTC.

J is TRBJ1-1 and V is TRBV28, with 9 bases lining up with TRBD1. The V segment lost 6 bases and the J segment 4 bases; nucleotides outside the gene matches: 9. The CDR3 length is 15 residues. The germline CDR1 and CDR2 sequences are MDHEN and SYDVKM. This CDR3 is CASRTHRGQSTEAFF. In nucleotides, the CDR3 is TGTGCCAGCAGGACCCACAGGGGGCAGAGCACTGAAGCTTTCTTT.